This T cell receptor (beta chain) was retrieved from a study of control samples from healthy donors and cancer patients (dated by TCRdb to the early 2020s). As regards this clone: Its target antigen remains unknown. Per-base quality was not reported, and no clone a single base away is much larger than it.

Receptors were amplified or captured by the immunoSEQ multiplex PCR assay. Here the immuneACCESS table is served through TCRdb, limited to in-frame sequences with V and J called. Missing clones are a known gap in these copies; in checked studies unresolved V genes cover under half, and the rest lacks a known reason. The sample contains 98,000 or so clones, approximately 80% of them found a single time. The biggest ten clones account for over 9.5% of the sample. The germline V gene encodes CDR1 LNHDA and CDR2 SQIVND (reference sequence). V was cut back by 1 base and J by 5 bases, leaving a gap of 14 bases between them. The CDR3 holds 16 amino acids from the cysteine to the phenylalanine. The CDR3 DNA has 48 bases and is translated from base 1.

The rearranged chain carries TRBV19 and TRBJ2-2; a tentative D match to TRBD2 spans 6 bases. Sample: blood. The clonotype originates from a woman in her twenties or thirties in good health. The nucleotide sequence is TGTGCCAGTAGTATAGTACTCCCAGGGACTACCGGGGAGCTGTTTTTT. It translates as CASSIVLPGTTGELFF. With the rest looked up from the reference TRBV19 and TRBJ2-2 genes rather than sequenced, the full variable domain is DGGITQSPKYLFRKEGQNVTLSCEQNLNHDAMYWYRQDPGQGLRLIYYSQIVNDFQKGDIAEGYSVSREKKESFPLTVTSAQKNPTAFYLCASSIVLPGTTGELFFGEGSRLTVL.